These 13 T cell receptor beta chains share one sample of origin, sequenced in a study of T cell responses to AZD1222 COVID-19 vaccine. Profiling relied on immunoSEQ multiplex PCR, and the TCRdb table lists in-frame clones only, not all of them. Of under 200,000 clones detected, roughly 94% appear once; the ten largest clones hold around 0.66%. Sequences were derived from peripheral blood, sampled on day 0 of AZD1222 vaccination. The receptors were gathered from an adult in good health.

The table lists this clone with a few counts. This chain connects TRBV6-2 or TRBV6-3 to TRBJ2-1; a weak D match, TRBD1 (7 bases). Germline V gives CDR1 MNHEY, CDR2 SVGEGT. The CDR3 runs 15 residues. Trimming removed 1 base from V and 6 bases from J, with 13 bases in between. DNA of the CDR3: TGTGCCAGCAGTTACTTAGCGGAGGGGGCCAATGAGCAGTTCTTC. Encoded protein: CASSYLAEGANEQFF.

V and J are TRBV9 and TRBJ1-1; no reliable D call. Germline assignment: CDR1 SGDLS and CDR2 YYNGEE. The CDR3 extends over 9 amino acids. Trimming removed 7 bases from V and 10 bases from J, with 8 bases in between. The CDR3 nucleotides are TGTGCCAGCGGCGAAGGAGCTTTCTTT. Its protein product is CASGEGAFF.

The V call is TRBV28, the J call TRBJ1-1; possibly TRBD1 for D (5 bases). Trimming removed 3 bases from V and 1 base from J, with 6 bases in between. The CDR3 has 13 residues. Germline V gene lookup returns CDR1 MDHEN and CDR2 SYDVKM. The chain's CDR3 is CASSLTENTEAFF. The CDR3 region has the DNA TGTGCCAGCAGTTTGACAGAGAACACTGAAGCTTTCTTT.

The CDR3 sequence: CASSLGTGGRYNEQFF. The CDR3 bases are TGTGCCAGCAGCTTGGGGACAGGGGGACGCTACAATGAGCAGTTCTTC. The V gene is TRBV7-2, the J gene TRBJ2-1; 11 bases agree with TRBD1. Germline loops: CDR1 SGHTA, CDR2 FQGNSA. J lost 3 bases, V lost 3 bases, and 4 bases had no gene match. The CDR3 extends over 16 amino acids.

The chain recombines TRBV4-1 with TRBJ1-4; unclear D gene. The ends were cut back, 1 base at V and 8 bases at J, with 5 bases in the middle. Germline lookup yields CDR1 MGHRA and CDR2 YSYEKL. This CDR3 has 12 residues. In DNA form, the CDR3 reads TGCGCCAGCAGCCAAGGGACCGAAAAACTGTTTTTT. Translated, it gives CASSQGTEKLFF.

The chain combines TRBV4-2 with TRBJ1-6, with unresolved D. Trimming stripped 0 bases from V and 3 bases from J, with 3 bases between. CDR3 length: 14 residues. In germline, CDR1 is LGHNA, CDR2 YNFKEQ. DNA for the CDR3: TGTGCCAGCAGCCAAGAGAGCTATAATTCACCCCTCCACTTT. It is translated as CASSQESYNSPLHF.

The chain recombines TRBV10-3 with TRBJ1-2; D remains ambiguous. Germline values: CDR1 ENHRY, CDR2 SYGVKD. The CDR3 is 17 amino acids. Between the trimmed V and J ends, which lost 0 bases and 4 bases, there was a span of 18 bases. CDR3 sequence (DNA): TGTGCCATCAGTGAGTCATCCCCCCCCAGGACCCGCTATGGCTACACCTTC. This translates into CAISESSPPRTRYGYTF.

J is TRBJ1-6 and V is TRBV27, with unresolved D. This CDR3 is 15 amino acids long. V lost 2 bases and J lost 6, with 11 bases in between. Germline V CDR1 and CDR2: MNHEY, SMNVEV (reference sequence). CDR3 protein: CASSLQGRPNSPLHF. CDR3 in DNA: TGTGCCAGCAGTTTACAAGGACGGCCTAATTCACCCCTCCACTTT.

This sequence joins TRBV23-1 and TRBJ1-2, with D maybe TRBD1 (5 bases). Being an ORF, TRBV23-1 has a function that is uncertain. The CDR3 contains 18 residues. The V end lost 4 bases, the J end lost 4 bases, and 25 bases lay between the germline ends. Here the CDR3 reads CASSPAARVGLSSYGYTF. DNA for the CDR3: TGCGCCAGCAGTCCCGCCGCCAGGGTCGGCCTTTCCAGCTATGGCTACACCTTC.

The chain recombines TRBV19 with TRBJ1-5, with D unresolved. The V end lost 10 bases, the J end lost 6 bases, and 16 bases lay between the germline ends. Germline CDR1 reads LNHDA; CDR2 reads SQIVND (reference sequence). The CDR3 loop spans 13 amino acids. CDR3 residues: CATRRSGVQPQHF. The CDR3 nucleotides are TGTGCCACCCGACGATCTGGGGTTCAGCCCCAGCATTTT. The full variable domain, its missing parts supplied by reference TRBV19 and TRBJ1-5, is DGGITQSPKYLFRKEGQNVTLSCEQNLNHDAMYWYRQDPGQGLRLIYYSQIVNDFQKGDIAEGYSVSREKKESFPLTVTSAQKNPTAFYLCATRRSGVQPQHFGDGTRLSIL.

The gene calls are TRBV6-5 and TRBJ2-5, with 7 bases lining up with TRBD2. After removal of 6 bases from V and 5 bases from J, the junction contained 12 bases not matched to a gene. The CDR3 sequence is 15 residues long. Germline V gene lookup returns CDR1 MNHEY and CDR2 SVGAGI. Written as DNA, the CDR3 is TGTGCCAGCAGCTTAGCGGGTCGGGCAGGGGAGACCCAGTACTTC. Protein product: CASSLAGRAGETQYF.

This rearrangement joins TRBV5-5 to TRBJ1-2; D is uncertain. V was cut by 0 bases and J by 4 bases, with 4 bases left in between. Germline V CDR1 and CDR2: SGHKS, YYEKEE (reference sequence). The CDR3 is 12 amino acids. CDR3 residues: CASSLVGYGYTF. The DNA of the CDR3 is TGTGCCAGCAGCTTGGTCGGCTATGGCTACACCTTC.

This rearrangement joins TRBV7-2 to TRBJ1-2; D is possibly TRBD1 (5 bases). The V end lost 1 base, the J end lost 8 bases, and 23 bases lay between the germline ends. Per germline, CDR1 SGHTA and CDR2 FQGNSA. CDR3 length: 17 residues. CDR3 loop: CASSLDGAGIPGWGYTF. Here the CDR3 DNA reads TGTGCCAGCAGCTTAGATGGGGCGGGCATCCCTGGCTGGGGCTACACCTTC. The full variable domain, rest sourced from reference TRBV7-2 and TRBJ1-2, is GAGVSQSPSNKVTEKGKDVELRCDPISGHTALYWYRQSLGQGLEFLIYFQGNSAPDKSGLPSDRFSAERTGGSVSTLTIQRTQQEDSAVYLCASSLDGAGIPGWGYTFGSGTRLTVV.